The T cell receptor beta chain under discussion was sequenced for a study of T cell clones after liver transplantation. This clone was detected only a few times. The length of the CDR3 is 14 residues. Germline V gene sequence: CDR1 SEHNR, CDR2 FQNEAQ (reference sequence). Trimming stripped 5 bases from V and 4 bases from J, with 14 bases between. Produced via immunoSEQ multiplex PCR; TCRdb's table is partial and in-frame only. The sample holds under 90,000 clones, 75% to 85% seen once. The input for sequencing was CD4+ T cells from blood, taken before liver transplant. The clonotype originates from a human donor who received a liver transplant. This rearrangement joins TRBV7-9 to TRBJ1-1; tentative D call: TRBD1 (5 bases). The CDR3 reads CASSPDWGSTEAFF. The CDR3 DNA follows: TGTGCCAGCAGCCCTGACTGGGGGAGCACTGAAGCTTTCTTT.